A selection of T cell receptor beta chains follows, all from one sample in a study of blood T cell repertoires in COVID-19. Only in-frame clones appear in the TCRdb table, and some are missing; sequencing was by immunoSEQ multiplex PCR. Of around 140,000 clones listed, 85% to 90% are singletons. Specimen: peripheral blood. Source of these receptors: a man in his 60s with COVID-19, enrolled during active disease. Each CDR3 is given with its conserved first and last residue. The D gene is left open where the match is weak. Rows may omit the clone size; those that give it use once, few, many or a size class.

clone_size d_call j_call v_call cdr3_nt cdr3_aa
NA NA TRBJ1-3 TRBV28 TGTGCCAGCAGCCCGTGGGGCTTCGGAAACACCATATATTTT CASSPWGFGNTIYF
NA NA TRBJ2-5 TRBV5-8 TGTGCCAGCAGCTCCGGGACTTTTAGAGCAGAGACCCAGTACTTC CASSSGTFRAETQYF
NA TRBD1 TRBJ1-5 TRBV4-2 TGTGCCAGCAGCCAAGAGACAGGGGCCCCCGGGCCCCAGCATTTT CASSQETGAPGPQHF
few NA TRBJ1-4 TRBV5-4 TGTGCCAGCAGCCAAGGACAGTATGAAAAACTGTTTTTT CASSQGQYEKLFF
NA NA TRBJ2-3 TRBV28 TGTGCCAGCTCCTTGGCAGGTAGCACAGATACGCAGTATTTT CASSLAGSTDTQYF
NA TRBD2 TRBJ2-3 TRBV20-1 TGCAGTGCTAGTGACGCCGGGACTAGCGGGTTCACAGATACGCAGTATTTT CSASDAGTSGFTDTQYF
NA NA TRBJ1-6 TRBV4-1 TGCGCCAGCAGCCAAGAAACTCGGAGGCCACCCCTCCACTTT CASSQETRRPPLHF
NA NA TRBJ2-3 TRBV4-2 TGTGCCAGCAGCCAAGGCGGTCTTAGCACAGATACGCAGTATTTT CASSQGGLSTDTQYF
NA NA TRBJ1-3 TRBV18 TGTGCCAGCTCACCAGTTCCTTCAGGTTCTGGAAACACCATATATTTT CASSPVPSGSGNTIYF
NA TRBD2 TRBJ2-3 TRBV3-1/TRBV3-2 TGTGCCAGCAGCCTACTAGCGGGGGACACAGATACGCAGTATTTT CASSLLAGDTDTQYF
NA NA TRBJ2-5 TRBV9 TGTGCCAGCAGCGTAGGAGCAGGGGCCCCCCAAGAGACCCAGTACTTC CASSVGAGAPQETQYF
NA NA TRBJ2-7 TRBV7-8 TGTGCCAGCAGTTCAGATCAGACCTACGAGCAGTACTTC CASSSDQTYEQYF
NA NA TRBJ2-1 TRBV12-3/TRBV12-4 TGTGCCAGCAGTAAGGGGGGAGGGTATGAGCAGTTCTTC CASSKGGGYEQFF